The entry below describes one TCR beta chain. The ends were cut back, 7 bases at V and 0 bases at J, with 13 bases in the middle. There are 14 residues in the CDR3. The germline CDR1 and CDR2 sequences are LNHDA and SQIVND (reference sequence). Method: immunoSEQ multiplex PCR; TCRdb's copy keeps in-frame clones and lacks some. There are about 16,000 clones in the sample; roughly three quarters occur only once, and about 8.1% lies in the top ten. The data derive from a study of blood T cell repertoires in COVID-19. Study-level background: From T cells, B-cell-depleted T cells, or PBMCs came the material, which was cDNA or gDNA.

The sample consisted of peripheral blood. V is TRBV19 and J is TRBJ2-7; no clear D. This sequence originates from a man aged 60-69 years with acute or convalescent COVID-19. This CDR3 is CASKQTFSSYEQYF. In DNA, the CDR3 is TGTGCCAGTAAACAGACCTTTTCCTCCTACGAGCAGTACTTC. Supplemented by reference TRBV19 and TRBJ2-7, the full variable domain reads DGGITQSPKYLFRKEGQNVTLSCEQNLNHDAMYWYRQDPGQGLRLIYYSQIVNDFQKGDIAEGYSVSREKKESFPLTVTSAQKNPTAFYLCASKQTFSSYEQYFGPGTRLTVT.